This TCR beta chain emerged from a study of post-analysis software for immune sequencing data. Worth noting for this clonotype: Its specificity is unknown.

Unique molecular identifiers were built into the TCR beta cDNA libraries. T cells numbering roughly 0.85 to 11 million yielded about 500,000 cDNA molecules. In TCRdb, the PCR reads were re-called with MiXCR into one record per CDR3 protein. The table has 740,000 or so distinct CDR3 sequences, approximately 57% seen once; the top ten hold approximately 4.3%. Germline-derived CDR1 and CDR2 are SGHTA and FQGNSA. CDR3 size: 15 residues. Trimming took 1 base from V and 3 from J, leaving 13 bases between them. Study outcomes and limitations: TRBV5-6, TRBV5-1 and TRBV20-1 belonged to a set of about 5 TRBV segments that were more frequent in patients than controls.

The rearrangement links TRBV7-2 to TRBJ2-7, with D tentatively TRBD1 or TRBD2 (5 bases each). Sequencing used blood. The clonotype originates from a girl aged 10 to 17 with multiple sclerosis. The CDR3 DNA reads as TGTGCCAGCAGCTTAGGTGGGGGTCATTGCTACGAGCAGTACTTC. Protein sequence: CASSLGGGHCYEQYF.